Following are 5 T cell receptor beta chains from one sample sequenced in a study of technical replicates of blood from a handful of donors. Sequencing was performed with immunoSEQ multiplex PCR; in TCRdb, only in-frame clones are kept and a portion is missing. This table holds about 88,000 clones, 80% to 95% found once. Input material: T cells isolated from PBMCs. Receptors were obtained from a human donor in good health.

The rearrangement links TRBV28 to TRBJ1-3; D perhaps matches TRBD1 (6 bases). Between the trimmed V and J ends, which lost 7 bases and 2 bases, there was a span of 15 bases. Germline CDR1 MDHEN, CDR2 SYDVKM. This CDR3 contains 15 residues. Written as DNA, the CDR3 is TGTGCCAGCACCCACGGGACAACTACTGGAAACACCATATATTTT. Translating gives CASTHGTTTGNTIYF.

The rearrangement links TRBV7-9 to TRBJ2-5; unclear D gene. Germline CDR1 and CDR2: SEHNR and FQNEAQ (reference sequence). V was shortened by 5 bases and J by 4 bases, with 2 bases between the two germline ends. This CDR3 region has 10 residues. CDR3 sequence: CASSRETQYF. The CDR3 bases are TGTGCCAGCAGCCGAGAGACCCAGTACTTC.

This clone has just one count. The genes are TRBV5-1 and TRBJ1-5; 9 nucleotides align to TRBD1. Germline-derived CDR1 and CDR2 are SGHRS and YFSETQ. This CDR3 is 15 amino acids long. Losses at the gene ends were 0 bases for V and 5 bases for J; bases not matched to a gene: 3. CDR3 residues: CASSLDGTGHQPQHF. In nucleotides, the CDR3 is TGCGCCAGCAGCTTGGACGGGACAGGGCATCAGCCCCAGCATTTT.

This chain uses TRBV7-6 with TRBJ2-1, with TRBD2 identical over 12 bases. Per the germline V gene, CDR1 is SGHVS and CDR2 is FNYEAQ. V gave up 4 bases and J gave up 8 bases; unmatched junction bases: 3. This CDR3 region has 14 residues. The CDR3 protein is CASSSASGRDEQFF. DNA of the CDR3: TGTGCCAGCAGCTCCGCTAGCGGGAGGGATGAGCAGTTCTTC. Complete variable domain (other parts from reference TRBV7-6 and TRBJ2-1): GAGVSQSPRYKVTKRGQDVALRCDPISGHVSLYWYRQALGQGPEFLTYFNYEAQQDKSGLPNDRFSAERPEGSISTLTIQRTEQRDSAMYRCASSSASGRDEQFFGPGTRLTVL.

This clone was detected only once. This rearrangement joins TRBV6-1 to TRBJ2-5, with unresolved D. V gave up 2 bases and J gave up 1 base, with 5 bases separating them. Germline V gives CDR1 MNHNS, CDR2 SASEGT. There are 13 residues in the CDR3. CDR3 sequence: CASSENSQETQYF. The CDR3 DNA sequence: TGTGCCAGCAGTGAAAACAGCCAAGAGACCCAGTACTTC.